The clone carrying this T cell receptor beta chain was detected once. Trimming left V 0 bases short and J 2 bases short, with 8 bases between. Germline CDR1 SGHDN, CDR2 FVKESK. CDR3 length: 14 amino acids. This entry comes from a study of technical replicates of blood from a few donors. The assay was immunoSEQ multiplex PCR, and TCRdb's table has in-frame clones only and misses some. The table has roughly 71,000 clones, around 95% seen once; the top ten hold roughly 0.24%. The source is a human donor in good health. This rearrangement joins TRBV14 to TRBJ2-7; D is undetermined. The material sequenced was T cells isolated from PBMCs. CDR3 loop: CASSQEAGAYEQYF. The CDR3 DNA sequence: TGTGCCAGCAGCCAAGAGGCCGGAGCCTACGAGCAGTACTTC.